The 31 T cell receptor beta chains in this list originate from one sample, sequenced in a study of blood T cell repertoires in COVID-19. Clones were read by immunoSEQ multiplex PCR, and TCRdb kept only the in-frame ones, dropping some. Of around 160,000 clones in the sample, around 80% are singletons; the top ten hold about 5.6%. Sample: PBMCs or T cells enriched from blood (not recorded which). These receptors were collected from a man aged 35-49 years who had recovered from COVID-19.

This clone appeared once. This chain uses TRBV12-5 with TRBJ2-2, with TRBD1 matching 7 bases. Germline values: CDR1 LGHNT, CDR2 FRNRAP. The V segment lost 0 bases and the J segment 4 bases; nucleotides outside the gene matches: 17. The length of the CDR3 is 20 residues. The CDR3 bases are TGTGCTAGTGGTTTGGTCCCAGGACTTTCGGACAGGCTAAGCACCGGGGAGCTGTTTTTT. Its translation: CASGLVPGLSDRLSTGELFF.

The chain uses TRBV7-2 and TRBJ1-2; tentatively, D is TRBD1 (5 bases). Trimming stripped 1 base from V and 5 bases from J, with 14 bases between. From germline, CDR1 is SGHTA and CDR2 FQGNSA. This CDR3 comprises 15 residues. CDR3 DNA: TGTGCCAGCAGCTTAGTGGGGGTGGAGGGGTATGGCTACACCTTC. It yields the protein CASSLVGVEGYGYTF.

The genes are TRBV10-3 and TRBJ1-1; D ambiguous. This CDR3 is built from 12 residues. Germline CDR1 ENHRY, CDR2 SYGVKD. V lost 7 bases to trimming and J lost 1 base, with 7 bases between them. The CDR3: CAIKGGNTEAFF. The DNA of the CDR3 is TGTGCCATCAAGGGAGGGAACACTGAAGCTTTCTTT.

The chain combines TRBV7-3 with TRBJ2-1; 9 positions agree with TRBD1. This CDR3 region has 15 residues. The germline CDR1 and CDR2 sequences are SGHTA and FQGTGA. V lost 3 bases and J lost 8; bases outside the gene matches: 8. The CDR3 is CASSFGQGPWDEQFF. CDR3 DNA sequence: TGTGCCAGCAGCTTCGGACAGGGGCCGTGGGATGAGCAGTTCTTC. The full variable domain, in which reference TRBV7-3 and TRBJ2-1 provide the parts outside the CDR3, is GAGVSQTPSNKVTEKGKYVELRCDPISGHTALYWYRQSLGQGPEFLIYFQGTGAADDSGLPNDRFFAVRPEGSVSTLKIQRTERGDSAVYLCASSFGQGPWDEQFFGPGTRLTVL.

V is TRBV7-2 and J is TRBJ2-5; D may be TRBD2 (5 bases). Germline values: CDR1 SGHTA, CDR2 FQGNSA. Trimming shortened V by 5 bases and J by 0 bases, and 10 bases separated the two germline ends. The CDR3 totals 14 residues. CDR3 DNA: TGTGCCAGCAGCCCTCGGCGGGACCAAGAGACCCAGTACTTC. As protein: CASSPRRDQETQYF.

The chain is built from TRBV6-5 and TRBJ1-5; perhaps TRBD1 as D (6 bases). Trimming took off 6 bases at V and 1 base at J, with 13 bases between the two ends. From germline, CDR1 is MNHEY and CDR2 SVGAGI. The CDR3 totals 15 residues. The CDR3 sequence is CASRNRVESNQPQHF. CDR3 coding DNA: TGTGCCAGCAGAAACAGGGTTGAGAGCAATCAGCCCCAGCATTTT.

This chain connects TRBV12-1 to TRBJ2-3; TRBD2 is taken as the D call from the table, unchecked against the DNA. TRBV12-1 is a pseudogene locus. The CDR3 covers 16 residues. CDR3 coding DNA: TGTGCCAGCAGCTGCCCGGGACTAGCAGACACAGATACGCAGTATTTT. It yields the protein CASSCPGLADTDTQYF.

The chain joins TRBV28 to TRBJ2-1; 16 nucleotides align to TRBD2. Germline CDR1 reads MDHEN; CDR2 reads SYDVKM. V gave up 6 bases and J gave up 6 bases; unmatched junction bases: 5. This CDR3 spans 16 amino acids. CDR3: CASSSGTSGGVNEQFF. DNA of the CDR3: TGTGCCAGCAGCTCCGGGACTAGCGGGGGGGTCAATGAGCAGTTCTTC.

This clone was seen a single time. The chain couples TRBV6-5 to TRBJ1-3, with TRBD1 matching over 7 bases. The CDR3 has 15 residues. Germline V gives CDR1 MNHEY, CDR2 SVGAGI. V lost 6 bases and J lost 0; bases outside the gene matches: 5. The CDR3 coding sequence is TGTGCCAGCAGGGGGACAGAGAGCTCTGGAAACACCATATATTTT. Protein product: CASRGTESSGNTIYF.

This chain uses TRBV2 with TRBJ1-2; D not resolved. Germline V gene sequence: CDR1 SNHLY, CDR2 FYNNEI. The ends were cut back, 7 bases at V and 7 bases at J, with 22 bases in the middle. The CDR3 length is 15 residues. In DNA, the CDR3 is TGTGCCAGCACTACTTCGAGAGCGCCTCGGGGTGGCTACACCTTC. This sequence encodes CASTTSRAPRGGYTF.

The CDR3 nucleotides are TGTGCCAGCAGCGGGGGGACCCCCTACAATGAGCAGTTCTTC. Protein sequence: CASSGGTPYNEQFF. The J gene is TRBJ2-1, the V gene TRBV25-1; 7 bases are shared with TRBD2. Trimming took 6 bases from V and 2 from J; bases not matched to a gene: 4. Germline CDR1 is MGHDK and CDR2 is SYGVNS. This CDR3 has 14 residues. The full variable domain, its missing parts supplied by reference TRBV25-1 and TRBJ2-1, is EADIYQTPRYLVIGTGKKITLECSQTMGHDKMYWYQQDPGMELHLIHYSYGVNSTEKGDLSSESTVSRIRTEHFPLTLESARPSHTSQYLCASSGGTPYNEQFFGPGTRLTVL.

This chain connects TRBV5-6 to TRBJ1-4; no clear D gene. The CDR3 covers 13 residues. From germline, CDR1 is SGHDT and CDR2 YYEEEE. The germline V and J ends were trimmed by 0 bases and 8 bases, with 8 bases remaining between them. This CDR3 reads CASSLVGGEKLFF. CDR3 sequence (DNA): TGTGCCAGCAGCTTGGTCGGAGGGGAAAAACTGTTTTTT.

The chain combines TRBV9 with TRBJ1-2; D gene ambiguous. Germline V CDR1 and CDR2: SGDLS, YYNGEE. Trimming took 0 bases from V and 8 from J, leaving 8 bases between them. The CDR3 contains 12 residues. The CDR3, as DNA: TGTGCCAGCAGCGTAGCTAACGGGGGCTACACCTTC. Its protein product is CASSVANGGYTF.

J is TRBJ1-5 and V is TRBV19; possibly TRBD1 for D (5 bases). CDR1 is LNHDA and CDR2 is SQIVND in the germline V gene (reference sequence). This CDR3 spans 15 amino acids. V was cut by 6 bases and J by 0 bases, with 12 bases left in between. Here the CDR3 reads CASRRSGNSNQPQHF. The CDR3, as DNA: TGTGCCAGTAGGAGATCAGGGAATAGCAATCAGCCCCAGCATTTT.

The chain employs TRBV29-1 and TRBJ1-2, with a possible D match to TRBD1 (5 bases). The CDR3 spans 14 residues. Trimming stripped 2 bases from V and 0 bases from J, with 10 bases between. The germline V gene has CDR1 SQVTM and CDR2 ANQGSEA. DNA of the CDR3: TGCAGCGTTGAACAGGGCCGCGCTAACTATGGCTACACCTTC. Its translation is CSVEQGRANYGYTF.

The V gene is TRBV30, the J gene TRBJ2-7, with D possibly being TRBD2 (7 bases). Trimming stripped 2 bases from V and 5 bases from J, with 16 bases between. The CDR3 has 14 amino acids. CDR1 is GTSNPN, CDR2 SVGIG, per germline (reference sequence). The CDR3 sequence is CAWSLWGGPDEQYF. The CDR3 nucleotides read TGTGCCTGGAGTTTGTGGGGGGGCCCGGACGAGCAGTACTTC.

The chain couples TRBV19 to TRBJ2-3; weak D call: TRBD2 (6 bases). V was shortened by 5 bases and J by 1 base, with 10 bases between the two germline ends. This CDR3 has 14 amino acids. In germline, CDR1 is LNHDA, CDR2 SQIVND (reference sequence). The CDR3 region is CASSWASGTDTQYF. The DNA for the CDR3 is TGTGCCAGTAGTTGGGCTAGCGGCACAGATACGCAGTATTTT.

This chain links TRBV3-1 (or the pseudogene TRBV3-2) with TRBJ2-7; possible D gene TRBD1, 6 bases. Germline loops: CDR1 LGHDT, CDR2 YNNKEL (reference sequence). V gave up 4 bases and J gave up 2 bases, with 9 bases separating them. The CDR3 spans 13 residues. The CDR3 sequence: CASSLRTAYEQYF. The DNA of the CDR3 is TGTGCCAGCAGCCTCAGGACAGCCTACGAGCAGTACTTC.

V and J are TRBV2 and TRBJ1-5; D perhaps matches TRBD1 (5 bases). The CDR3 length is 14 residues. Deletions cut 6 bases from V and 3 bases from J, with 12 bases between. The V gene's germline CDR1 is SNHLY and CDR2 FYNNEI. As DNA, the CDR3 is TGTGCCAGCAGCCCCGCCAGGGTCAATCAGCCCCAGCATTTT. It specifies CASSPARVNQPQHF.

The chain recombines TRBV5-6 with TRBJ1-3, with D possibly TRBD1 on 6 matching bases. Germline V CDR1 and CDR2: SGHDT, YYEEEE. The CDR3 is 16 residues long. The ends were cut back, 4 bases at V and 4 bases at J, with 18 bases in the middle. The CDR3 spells CASSALRAGGGNTIYF. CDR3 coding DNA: TGTGCCAGCAGCGCTCTCCGGGCGGGGGGCGGAAACACCATATATTTT.

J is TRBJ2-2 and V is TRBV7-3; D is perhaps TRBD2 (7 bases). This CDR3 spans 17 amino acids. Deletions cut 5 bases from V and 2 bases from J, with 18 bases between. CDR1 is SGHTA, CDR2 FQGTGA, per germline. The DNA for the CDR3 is TGTGCCAGCAGCCCAAGGGGGGGTCGGTTTAACACCGGGGAGCTGTTTTTT. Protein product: CASSPRGGRFNTGELFF.

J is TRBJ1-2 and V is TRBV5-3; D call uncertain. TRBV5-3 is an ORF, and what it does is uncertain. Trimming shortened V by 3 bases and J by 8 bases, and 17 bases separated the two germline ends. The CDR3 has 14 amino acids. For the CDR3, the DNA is TGTGCCAGAAGCTCCCGTAGGCCTAGGAGCGGCTACACCTTC. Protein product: CARSSRRPRSGYTF.

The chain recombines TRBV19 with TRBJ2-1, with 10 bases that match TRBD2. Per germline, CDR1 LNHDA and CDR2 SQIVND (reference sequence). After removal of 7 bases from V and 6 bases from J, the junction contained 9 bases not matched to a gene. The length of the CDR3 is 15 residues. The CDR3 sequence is CASMDGGLAVNEQFF. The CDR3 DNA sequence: TGTGCCAGTATGGATGGTGGACTAGCGGTCAATGAGCAGTTCTTC.

CDR3 nucleotide sequence: TGTGCCAGCAGCTTTTGGGACAGGGGTTACAATGAGCAGTTCTTC. It specifies CASSFWDRGYNEQFF. The genes are TRBV7-9 and TRBJ2-1, with 10 bases matching TRBD1. From germline, CDR1 is SEHNR and CDR2 FQNEAQ (reference sequence). Trimming took 3 bases from V and 4 from J; bases not matched to a gene: 3. The CDR3 totals 15 residues.

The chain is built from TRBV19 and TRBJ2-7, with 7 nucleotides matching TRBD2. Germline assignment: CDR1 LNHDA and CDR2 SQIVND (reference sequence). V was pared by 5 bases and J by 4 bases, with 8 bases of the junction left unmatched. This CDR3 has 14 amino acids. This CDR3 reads CASSLAGDGYEQYV. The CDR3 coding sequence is TGTGCCAGTAGTTTGGCGGGGGACGGGTACGAGCAGTACGTC.

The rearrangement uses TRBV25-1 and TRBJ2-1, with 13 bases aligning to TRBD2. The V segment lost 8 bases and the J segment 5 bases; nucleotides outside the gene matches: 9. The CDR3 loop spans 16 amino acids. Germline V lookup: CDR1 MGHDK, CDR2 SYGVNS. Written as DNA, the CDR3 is TGTGCCAGCGGACTAGCGGGGGACCAACTCGACAATGAGCAGTTCTTC. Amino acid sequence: CASGLAGDQLDNEQFF.

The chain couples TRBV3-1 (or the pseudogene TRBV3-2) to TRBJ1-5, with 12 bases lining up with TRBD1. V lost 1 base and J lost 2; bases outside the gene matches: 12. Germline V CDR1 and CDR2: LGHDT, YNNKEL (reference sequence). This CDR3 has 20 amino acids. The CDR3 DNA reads TGTGCCAGCAGCCAAGCGCTCGGGACAGGGGGCCGGCGGGGCAATCAGCCCCAGCATTTT. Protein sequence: CASSQALGTGGRRGNQPQHF.

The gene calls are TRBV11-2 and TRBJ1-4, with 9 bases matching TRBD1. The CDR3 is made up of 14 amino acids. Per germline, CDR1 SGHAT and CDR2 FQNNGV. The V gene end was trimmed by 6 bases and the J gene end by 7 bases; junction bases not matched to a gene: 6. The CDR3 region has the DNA TGTGCCAGCAGACCTACAGGGGGCTCTGAAAAACTGTTTTTT. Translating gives CASRPTGGSEKLFF.

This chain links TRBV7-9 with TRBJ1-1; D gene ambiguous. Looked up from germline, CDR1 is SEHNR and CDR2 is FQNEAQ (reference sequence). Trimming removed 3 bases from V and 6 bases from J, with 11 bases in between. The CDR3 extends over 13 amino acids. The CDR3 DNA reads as TGTGCCAGCAGCTTGGGCCTCGGGGCTGAAGCTTTCTTT. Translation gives CASSLGLGAEAFF. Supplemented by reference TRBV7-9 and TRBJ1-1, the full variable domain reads DTGVSQNPRHKITKRGQNVTFRCDPISEHNRLYWYRQTLGQGPEFLTYFQNEAQLEKSRLLSDRFSAERPKGSFSTLEIQRTEQGDSAMYLCASSLGLGAEAFFGQGTRLTVV.

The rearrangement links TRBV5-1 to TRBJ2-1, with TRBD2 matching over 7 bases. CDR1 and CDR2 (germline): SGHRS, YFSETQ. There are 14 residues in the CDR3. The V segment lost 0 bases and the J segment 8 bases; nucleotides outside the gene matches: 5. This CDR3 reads CASSLAATSHEQFF. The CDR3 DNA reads TGCGCCAGCAGCTTGGCCGCGACTAGCCATGAGCAGTTCTTC.

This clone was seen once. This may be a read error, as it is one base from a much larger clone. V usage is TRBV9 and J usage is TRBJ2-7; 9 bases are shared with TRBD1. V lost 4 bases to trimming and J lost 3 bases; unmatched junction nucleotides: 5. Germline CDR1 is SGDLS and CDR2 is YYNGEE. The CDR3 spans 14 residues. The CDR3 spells CASSPDRGGYEQYF. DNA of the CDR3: TGTGCCAGCAGCCCGGACAGGGGTGGCTACGAGCAGTACTTC.